This TCR beta chain was profiled in a study of shared clonotypes between healthy human individuals. The naive CD8 population came from CD45RO-negative cells selected for CCR7, without terminally differentiated effector memory CD45RA+ cells. Healthy and HIV-negative, the adult donors had no recent acute infections or vaccinations. The table came from immunoSEQ multiplex PCR; TCRdb's copy has only in-frame clones and leaves some out. The table has 1.5 million to 2.5 million clones, about 95% seen once; the top ten hold more than 0.9%. In regard to this clone: Other DNA sequences within the sample encode an identical CDR3.

The CDR3 spans 11 residues. The V and J ends lost 0 bases and 5 bases respectively, with 0 bases between them. CDR1 SGHNT and CDR2 YYREEE come from the germline V gene (reference sequence). This sequence joins TRBV5-4 and TRBJ2-1; D gene ambiguous. The receptor was derived from a man in his late teens or twenties in good health. Source material: naive CD8+ T cells sorted from blood. The DNA of the CDR3 is TGTGCCAGCAGCTTGGACAATGAGCAGTTCTTC. Encoded protein: CASSLDNEQFF.